This T cell receptor (beta chain) appears in the sequencing data of a study of response to subunit inactivated influenza vaccine listed by TCRdb under 2018. Regarding the research as a whole: The study used deep quantitative T cell receptor repertoire profiling to track responses to a trivalent subunit inactivated influenza vaccine. The paper's findings and limits, for the study overall: The authors proposed that each seasonal influenza vaccination may bring in only a limited number of new T cells.

The germline V gene sets CDR1 to SGHRS and CDR2 to YFSETQ. Reading from cysteine to phenylalanine, the CDR3 counts 17 amino acids. Just CDR3 DNA is preserved here, 51 bases in frame from base 1. Germline trimming: 4 bases from V, 0 bases from J; junction bases outside gene matches: 13. This clonotype was observed at least ten times. It has no known antigen specificity. Base qualities are not provided; no much larger clone lies one nucleotide away. Libraries were prepared through RT-PCR. The sample was run on an Illumina HiSeq 2500. The raw public data were reprocessed by TCRdb itself: fastp quality trimming at Q25, MiXCR clonotype calling, in-frame beta chains only. Records with the same CDR3 protein are collapsed into one entry carrying the most frequent genes and DNA. Within this sample are around 580,000 distinct CDR3 sequences, with around 13% of them counted one time only. Jointly, the top ten make up 11% of the sample.

The chain links TRBV5-1 with TRBJ2-7; 7 central nucleotides agree with TRBD1. Sequenced material: PBMCs from blood, taken less than 13 days after vaccination. The TCR comes from a middle-aged man who received an inactivated influenza vaccine. Donor details come from another sample of the same person, matched by shared clones. The DNA reads TGCGCCAGCAGCCTAACTTACAGGGGACCCCACTCCTACGAGCAGTACTTC. This encodes CASSLTYRGPHSYEQYF.